This TCR beta chain was recovered during a study of blood T cell repertoires in COVID-19 (dated by TCRdb to 2020 to 2022). General notes on the study: Samples covering the acute and convalescent phases of COVID-19 were provided by collaborators in the United States, Italy and Spain. The prospective study material was composed of cDNA or gDNA derived from T cells, B-cell-depleted T cells, or PBMCs. A freely available public database, intended as a resource for researchers studying the immune response to SARS-CoV-2, is where the repertoires were released. The samples were drawn from the first 160 participants of the ongoing ImmuneRACE study and from more than 1,000 subjects provided by 6 global collaborators. The sample metadata nearly always contained a de-identified subject ID, COVID-19 status, age in years and sex. The dataset comprised deeply sampled blood TCRbeta repertoires from subjects exposed to, actively infected with, or recovered from COVID-19. HLA class I and class II types, where available, came from metadata supplied by the sample provider rather than from assay-based typing.

V gives up 0 bases and J gives up 6 bases, and the segment between their germline ends measures 10 bases. The CDR3, from cysteine to phenylalanine, totals 14 residues. Solely the CDR3 DNA is kept, with 42 bases framed from the first base. The germline V gene gives CDR1 as SGHDT and CDR2 as YYEEEE. The immunoSEQ Assay, a bias-controlled multiplex PCR, was used to amplify TCRbeta CDR3 regions from genomic DNA. Concerning the study's data processing: Within the assay, amplification of reference gene primers was used to estimate how many nucleated cells each sample contained. To quantify the absolute abundance of each unique TCRbeta CDR3 rearrangement, sequence reads were collapsed and filtered. For each sample, productive Simpson clonality was calculated by taking the square root of Simpson's diversity index across productive rearrangements. TCRdb limited this immuneACCESS table to in-frame rearrangements with V and J called. A share of clones is missing; checked studies link under half to unresolved V genes, and the rest is unexplained. That table supplies the V and J calls and clone size; D and trimming were determined from the DNA. This sample lists about 100,000 clones; more than 70% were detected once. Roughly 13% of the sample is held by the ten biggest clonotypes.

This clone was counted between two and nine times. Its specific antigen is unknown. One base away there is no much larger clone; base qualities are not given. The paper as a whole reports these results and caveats: The amount of clinical and demographic metadata varied by source and participant and was provided uncurated.

The collaborating institutions used their own protocols to collect whole blood in K2EDTA tubes. Collaborator samples were shipped for TCRbeta analysis as frozen whole blood, isolated PBMCs, or DNA extracted from either sample type. Sequenced sample: peripheral blood. This sequence originates from an older woman in a cohort sampled during active or convalescent COVID-19. This receptor chain uses TRBV5-6 and TRBJ1-5; the D gene is perhaps TRBD1, from 5 matching bases. The CDR3 amino acid sequence is: CASSLAFGGQPQHF. The base sequence is TGTGCCAGCAGCTTGGCTTTCGGGGGTCAGCCCCAGCATTTT. Where the CDR3 stops, the reference TRBV5-6 and TRBJ1-5 genes take over; the full variable domain is DAGVTQSPTHLIKTRGQQVTLRCSPKSGHDTVSWYQQALGQGPQFIFQYYEEEERQRGNFPDRFSGHQFPNYSSELNVNALLLGDSALYLCASSLAFGGQPQHFGDGTRLSIL.